This T cell receptor (beta chain) was sequenced in a study of blood T cell repertoires in COVID-19 (dated by TCRdb to 2020 to 2021). At the level of the whole study: Samples covering the acute and convalescent phases of COVID-19 were provided by collaborators in the United States, Italy and Spain. The material from the prospective study consisted of cDNA or gDNA derived from T cells, B-cell-depleted T cells, or PBMCs. The dataset comprised deeply sampled blood TCRbeta repertoires from subjects exposed to, actively infected with, or recovered from COVID-19. The repertoires were released in a freely available public database meant as a resource for research on the immune response to SARS-CoV-2. Samples were obtained from the ongoing ImmuneRACE study (first 160 participants) and from some 1,300 subjects provided by 6 global collaborators. Nearly every sample came with metadata listing a de-identified subject ID, COVID-19 status, age in years and sex. HLA class I and class II types, where available, came from metadata supplied by the sample provider rather than from assay-based typing. Points the paper makes about the study in general: Clinical and demographic metadata were provided uncurated, with the amount varying by source and participant.

The germline V gene specifies SGHDT as CDR1 and YYEEEE as CDR2. From the cysteine through the phenylalanine, the CDR3 covers 13 amino acids. Solely the CDR3 DNA is kept, with 39 bases framed from the first base. V is clipped by 0 bases and J by 2 bases, and the sequence between their germline boundaries is 6 bases long. The immunoSEQ Assay, a bias-controlled multiplex PCR, was used to amplify TCRbeta CDR3 regions from genomic DNA. Under the source paper's analysis protocol: The number of nucleated cells in each sample was estimated from the amplification of reference gene primers within the assay. To quantify the absolute abundance of each unique TCRbeta CDR3 rearrangement, sequence reads were collapsed and filtered. For each sample, productive Simpson clonality was calculated as the square root of Simpson's diversity index over productive rearrangements. The table was pulled from immuneACCESS by TCRdb, which kept in-frame rearrangements only. Such tables lose some clones; where checked, under half of the loss comes from unresolved V genes, and the rest has no known cause. For V, J and clone size, that table is used; D and trimming come from the DNA. The sample has some 400,000 clones on record, 80% to 90% of them singletons. The top ten hold around 1.1% of the sample.

Enrolling through a virtual design, the prospective study's participants ranged in age from roughly 18 to 90 years and lived across some 22 United States geographic areas. In the prospective study, cohorts were assigned on the basis of participant-reported clinical history obtained from a screening survey and a study questionnaire. ImmuneRACE Cohort 3 recovered participants were defined by two consecutive negative NP/OP PCR tests, healthcare professional clearance, or symptom resolution. Mobile phlebotomists in the prospective study collected whole blood, serum and a nasopharyngeal or oropharyngeal swab from every participant. Prospective study participants could optionally give additional blood draws and questionnaires over an approximately 2-month period. Before DNA extraction, prospective study blood samples were shipped either frozen or at room temperature. Comment on this clone: This clone's antigen is unknown. Base qualities were left out, and no much larger clone turns up one base away.

The chain is made from TRBV5-6 and TRBJ2-7; there is no confident call for the D gene. Sequencing input: PBMCs or T cells enriched from blood (not recorded which). The receptor comes from a man aged 25-45 years who had recovered from COVID-19. The sequenced DNA is TGTGCCAGCAGCTTGGTGGCAGCCTACGAGCAGTACTTC. This gives the protein CASSLVAAYEQYF. Extended through the reference TRBV5-6 and TRBJ2-7 proteins, this CDR3 yields the full variable domain: DAGVTQSPTHLIKTRGQQVTLRCSPKSGHDTVSWYQQALGQGPQFIFQYYEEEERQRGNFPDRFSGHQFPNYSSELNVNALLLGDSALYLCASSLVAAYEQYFGPGTRLTVT.